This entry lists 21 T cell receptor beta chains sequenced from one sample in a study of blood T cells in healthy people across ages. A second PCR, run for roughly 7 to 12 cycles, used a sample-barcoded 5' primer plus a J-beta primer mix. One entry per CDR3 protein, called by TCRdb with MiXCR from the 5' RACE reads. The data show a few hundred thousand distinct CDR3 sequences, around 27% seen once. In addition, the sample was reused for a study of T cells of mothers and their children.

Sequencing used blood. These receptors originate from a boy aged 2 to 10 in good health.

This clonotype turned up a few times. V gene TRBV25-1 combines with J gene TRBJ2-6, with 7 bases identical to TRBD1. The germline gives CDR1 MGHDK, CDR2 SYGVNS. Trimming cost V 4 bases and J 0 bases; bases outside gene matches: 6. The CDR3 runs 17 residues. CDR3 in amino acids: CASSGGQAHSGANVLTF. Written as DNA, the CDR3 is TGTGCCAGCAGTGGTGGACAGGCCCACTCTGGGGCCAACGTCCTGACTTTC.

The genes are TRBV7-9 and TRBJ2-5, with TRBD1 matching over 11 bases. The CDR3 covers 15 residues. Unmatched junction bases numbered 10, after V lost 5 bases and J lost 8 bases. The V gene's germline CDR1 is SEHNR and CDR2 FQNEAQ (reference sequence). CDR3 loop: CASSLDRGREVTQYF. Here the CDR3 DNA reads TGTGCCAGCAGCCTGGACAGGGGGCGCGAGGTCACCCAGTACTTC.

In its sample, this clonotype was seen a few times. CDR3 DNA: TGTGCCAGCAGCTTAAGTCGGGGGAAAGAGACCCAGTACTTC. Its protein product is CASSLSRGKETQYF. The rearrangement links TRBV7-8 to TRBJ2-5; D might be TRBD2 (6 bases). Germline CDR1 SGHVS, CDR2 FQNEAQ. The CDR3 has 14 amino acids. V dropped 2 bases and J dropped 3 bases, with 10 bases sitting between them.

This clonotype has only a few counts. The rearrangement links TRBV29-1 to TRBJ2-1; 10 bases are a match to TRBD2. The CDR3 length is 15 residues. After removal of 6 bases from V and 3 bases from J, the junction contained 8 bases not matched to a gene. The germline gives CDR1 SQVTM, CDR2 ANQGSEA. Here the CDR3 DNA reads TGCAGCGTGGCCTTAGCGGGAGGTGGCTACAATGAGCAGTTCTTC. Translation gives CSVALAGGGYNEQFF.

About this clonotype: At one end the junction does not follow the germline gene, possibly because of a read error. The chain uses TRBV5-1 and TRBJ2-5, with unresolved D. Germline V gives CDR1 SGHRS, CDR2 YFSETQ. The CDR3 sequence is 13 residues long. The CDR3 sequence: CASSLVFMETLYF. As DNA, the CDR3 is TGCGCCAGCAGCTTGGTATTCATGGAGACCCTGTACTTC.

V and J are TRBV6-5 and TRBJ2-5, with D perhaps TRBD1 (5 bases). The CDR3 consists of 12 residues. The germline V gene has CDR1 MNHEY and CDR2 SVGAGI. Between the trimmed V and J ends, which lost 7 bases and 4 bases, there was a span of 10 bases. As DNA, the CDR3 is TGTGCCAGCATGTTTAGGGGAGAGACCCAGTACTTC. Residues: CASMFRGETQYF.

The table lists this clonotype with a few counts. V and J are TRBV7-8 and TRBJ2-3; D tentatively reads TRBD1 or TRBD2 (5 bases each). Per germline, CDR1 SGHVS and CDR2 FQNEAQ. V lost 2 bases to trimming and J lost 1 base, with 10 bases between them. The CDR3 length is 15 residues. The CDR3 DNA reads as TGTGCCAGCAGCTTACTCGGGGCGGGCACAGATACGCAGTATTTT. Protein product: CASSLLGAGTDTQYF.

This clonotype was counted between two and nine times. The CDR3 DNA sequence: TGTGCCAGCAGTTACTCGAATTCACCCCTCCACTTT. Protein: CASSYSNSPLHF. The chain employs TRBV6-5 and TRBJ1-6; D is unresolved. With 0 bases removed from V and 7 bases from J, the gap between germline ends came to 1 base. The CDR3 sequence is 12 residues long. Germline V gives CDR1 MNHEY, CDR2 SVGAGI.

V gene TRBV29-1 combines with J gene TRBJ2-7; 7 positions agree with TRBD2. V gave up 7 bases and J gave up 1 base; unmatched junction bases: 7. From germline, CDR1 is SQVTM and CDR2 ANQGSEA. CDR3 length: 13 amino acids. The DNA for the CDR3 is TGCAGCGGGCTTAAGCGGGGATCCTACGAGCAGTACTTC. Translated: CSGLKRGSYEQYF.

This clonotype was counted between two and nine times. A read error may produce the germline difference seen at one junction end. This chain connects TRBV20-1 to TRBJ1-6; D not certain. CDR1 and CDR2 (germline): DFQATT, SNEGSKA (reference sequence). This CDR3 is built from 14 residues. CDR3 DNA sequence: TGCGGTGCTAGAGATAAGGGAAAGGGTTCACCCCTCCACTTT. It specifies CGARDKGKGSPLHF.

This clonotype has a handful of counts. The chain recombines TRBV3-1 with TRBJ2-3, with a possible D match to TRBD2 (5 bases). CDR3 length: 16 amino acids. Germline V lookup: CDR1 LGHDT, CDR2 YNNKEL (reference sequence). The germline V and J ends were trimmed by 1 base and 6 bases, with 17 bases remaining between them. In DNA, the CDR3 is TGTGCCAGCAGCCAAGTTATGGGAGCCGATCTGGATACGCAGTATTTT. Encoded protein: CASSQVMGADLDTQYF.

The chain is built from TRBV4-1 and TRBJ1-4; TRBD1 is a possible D gene (6 bases). Trimming removed 2 bases at V and 1 base at J, with 11 bases between. There are 16 residues in the CDR3. The germline CDR1 and CDR2 sequences are MGHRA and YSYEKL. The CDR3, as DNA: TGCGCCAGCAGCCAACGGACAGCGATAACTAATGAAAAACTGTTTTTT. This sequence encodes CASSQRTAITNEKLFF.

This clonotype was found a few times. This sequence joins TRBV2 and TRBJ1-1; no clear D gene. CDR1 and CDR2 (germline): SNHLY, FYNNEI. The CDR3 is made up of 10 amino acids. V lost 7 bases, J lost 8 bases, and 8 bases lay in between. CDR3 bases: TGTGCCAGCAAGGGTGGAGAAGCTTTCTTT. This sequence encodes CASKGGEAFF.

The rearrangement joins TRBV7-9 to TRBJ2-7; D unresolved. V lost 5 bases, J lost 12 bases, and 17 bases lay in between. This CDR3 contains 12 residues. From germline, CDR1 is SEHNR and CDR2 FQNEAQ (reference sequence). CDR3 in amino acids: CASSPLSICGYF. The CDR3 nucleotides are TGTGCCAGCAGCCCCCTTTCGATTTGCGGGTACTTC. Based on the CDR3 plus reference TRBV7-9 and TRBJ2-7, the full variable domain is DTGVSQNPRHKITKRGQNVTFRCDPISEHNRLYWYRQTLGQGPEFLTYFQNEAQLEKSRLLSDRFSAERPKGSFSTLEIQRTEQGDSAMYLCASSPLSICGYFGPGTRLTVT.

J is TRBJ2-5 and V is TRBV9; 7 bases align to TRBD2. V was clipped by 3 bases and J by 3 bases; unmatched bases: 8. CDR1 is SGDLS and CDR2 is YYNGEE in the germline V gene. The CDR3 contains 15 residues. The CDR3 DNA follows: TGTGCCAGCAGCGGATCCGGGACTACTAAAGAGACCCAGTACTTC. Its translation is CASSGSGTTKETQYF. The complete variable domain, with remaining parts taken from reference TRBV9 and TRBJ2-5, reads DSGVTQTPKHLITATGQRVTLRCSPRSGDLSVYWYQQSLDQGLQFLIQYYNGEERAKGNILERFSAQQFPDLHSELNLSSLELGDSALYFCASSGSGTTKETQYFGPGTRLLVL.

The gene calls are TRBV5-1 and TRBJ2-4, with TRBD1 identical over 7 bases. This CDR3 has 13 residues. V shed 7 bases, J shed 5 bases, and the junction held 6 bases outside the gene matches. Germline loops: CDR1 SGHRS, CDR2 YFSETQ. CDR3 amino acids: CASGPGTENIQYF. The CDR3 DNA is TGCGCCAGCGGACCCGGGACAGAAAACATTCAGTACTTC.

CDR3 protein: CSVTWGQETQYF. As DNA, the CDR3 is TGCAGCGTAACCTGGGGGCAAGAGACCCAGTACTTC. The V gene is TRBV29-1, the J gene TRBJ2-5, with D perhaps being TRBD1 or TRBD2 (5 bases each). CDR1 is SQVTM, CDR2 ANQGSEA, per germline. V gave up 6 bases and J gave up 2 bases, with 10 bases separating them. The CDR3 runs 12 residues. Full variable domain (remainder filled in from reference TRBV29-1 and TRBJ2-5): SAVISQKPSRDICQRGTSLTIQCQVDSQVTMMFWYRQQPGQSLTLIATANQGSEATYESGFVIDKFPISRPNLTFSTLTVSNMSPEDSSIYLCSVTWGQETQYFGPGTRLLVL.

Here the CDR3 DNA reads TGTGCCAGCAGTGAATATATAGGCGGGGAGACCCAGTACTTC. This translates into CASSEYIGGETQYF. This chain links TRBV25-1 with TRBJ2-5; the D gene is possibly TRBD2 (5 bases). The CDR3 length is 14 residues. Germline V gene data show CDR1 as MGHDK and CDR2 as SYGVNS. The ends were cut back, 0 bases at V and 5 bases at J, with 10 bases in the middle.

This clonotype has a single count. The J gene is TRBJ1-1, the V gene TRBV5-6; the match to TRBD1 covers 7 bases. Germline values: CDR1 SGHDT, CDR2 YYEEEE. V lost 4 bases and J lost 0; bases outside the gene matches: 3. The CDR3 length is 14 residues. In DNA, the CDR3 is TGTGCCAGCAGCGTGGACAGGCTGAACACTGAAGCTTTCTTT. Translated: CASSVDRLNTEAFF.

Worth noting for this clonotype: A read error may be the cause here, since a much bigger clone is one base away. V gene TRBV11-2 combines with J gene TRBJ2-1; 7 nucleotides agree with TRBD1. The DNA end favors TRBJ2-7, so the J call may be wrong. The CDR3 covers 14 residues. The germline V gene encodes CDR1 SGHAT and CDR2 FQNNGV. The CDR3 spells CVSSFPGQFNEQYF. The CDR3 DNA reads TGTGTCAGCAGCTTTCCGGGACAGTTCAACGAGCAGTACTTC.

The V and J genes are TRBV5-4 and TRBJ2-5; D call uncertain. V gave up 4 bases and J gave up 1 base, with 11 bases separating them. Germline V lookup: CDR1 SGHNT, CDR2 YYREEE (reference sequence). The CDR3 covers 14 residues. CDR3 in amino acids: CASSPSYLQETQYF. CDR3 in DNA: TGTGCCAGCAGCCCCAGCTATCTCCAAGAGACCCAGTACTTC.